Following are 4 T cell receptor beta chains from one sample sequenced in a study of T cells in Graves' hyperthyroidism and ophthalmopathy. Template material for amplifying TCR beta CDR3 regions consisted of RNA transcripts. Initially, a first-round RT-PCR of the TCR CDR3 employed the HTBI primer set. TCRdb fed the multiplex PCR reads into MiXCR, producing one record per CDR3 protein. The top ten hold around 4% of the sample, which has approximately 400,000 distinct CDR3 sequences, under 20% seen once. The sample taken for sequencing was blood. The receptors here all came from a woman aged 18-35 years with Graves' hyperthyroidism.

The table lists this clonotype with many counts. V gene TRBV5-6 combines with J gene TRBJ2-2; D may be TRBD1 (6 bases). The germline V and J ends were trimmed by 4 bases and 4 bases, with 14 bases remaining between them. Germline V gene sequence: CDR1 SGHDT, CDR2 YYEEEE. The CDR3 length is 15 residues. CDR3 nucleotides: TGTGCCAGCAGCCCGACGGACAGATCCACCGGGGAGCTGTTTTTT. Translated: CASSPTDRSTGELFF.

This clonotype has at least ten counts. Germline is not matched at one junction end, which may reflect a read error. This rearrangement joins TRBV6-5 to TRBJ2-5, with TRBD2 identical over 9 bases. The germline V gene encodes CDR1 MNHEY and CDR2 SVGAGI. The CDR3 runs 15 residues. The CDR3 loop is CASGYGGGGVKTQYF. In DNA, the CDR3 is TGTGCCAGCGGTTACGGCGGGGGGGGAGTTAAGACCCAGTACTTC.

This clonotype was seen many times. This chain links TRBV4-1 with TRBJ1-1, with TRBD1 as a possible D gene (5 bases). Germline CDR1 reads MGHRA; CDR2 reads YSYEKL. V was trimmed by 1 base and J by 10 bases, leaving 16 bases between them. CDR3 length equals 14 residues. Written as DNA, the CDR3 is TGCGCCAGCAGCCAAGTAGCGGGGGGAACGGCAGCTTTCTTT. Translated, it gives CASSQVAGGTAAFF.

This clonotype was seen repeatedly, ten times or more. At one end the junction does not follow the germline gene, possibly because of a read error. The chain couples TRBV12-3 or TRBV12-4 to TRBJ1-5; D possibly corresponds to TRBD1 (6 bases). This CDR3 is 12 amino acids long. CDR3 loop: CASSLGGQPQHF. CDR3 DNA: TGTGCCAGCAGCTTAGGGGGTCAGCCCCAGCATTTT.